A single TCR beta chain is shown here with its context. A few counts support this clonotype. Its antigen is not yet known. The record has no base qualities; no much larger clone is one base away. What the treatment or condition label conveys for this sample: approximately 9-day PBMC culture with coronavirus spike peptide pools or control peptides (ViraFEST assay). The study used the ViraFEST assay, which expanded antigen-specific T cells with peptide pools and then identified expanded clonotypes by TCR sequencing. Negative nucleocapsid antibody tests taken both before and after vaccination confirmed that the healthy vaccine recipients had no prior SARS-CoV-2 infection. More than 1.5 million PBMCs per well were cultured in IMDM with 5% human AB serum and roughly 9.3 IU/ml IL-2, plus 10 ug/ml peptide pools. On days 3 and 7, half of the culture medium was replaced with fresh IL-2-containing medium. Once the cells had been in culture for ten to eleven days, the EasySep CD4+ T cell isolation kit was used to isolate CD4+ T cells by negative selection. Ficoll-Paque Plus gradient centrifugation was used to isolate PBMCs from whole blood, and the isolated PBMCs were then either used fresh or cryopreserved at -140C. Each culture condition was generally run in triplicate wells.

The CDR3 starts with the cysteine, ends with the phenylalanine, and has 14 residues. Only the CDR3 part of the read is kept: 42 bases, read in frame from the first base. V lost 3 bases and J lost 15 bases, and the count of bases not matched to a germline gene is 11. The entry originates in a study of vaccination and CD4 T cells after COVID-19 (dated by TCRdb to the early 2020s). With regard to the full study: The convalescent cohort comprised six males and four females, including two Hispanic individuals, seven Caucasians, two Asians and one multiracial person. In ten to eleven COVID-19 convalescent patients and 4 infection-naive healthy vaccine recipients, the spike-specific CD4+ TCR repertoire before mRNA vaccination was compared with the repertoire after mRNA vaccination. Post-COVID blood samples from convalescent patients were collected a median of roughly 100 days after diagnosis, with a range of roughly 35 to 180 days. For stimulating the cultures, overlapping spike peptide pools were used, derived from SARS-CoV-2 as well as from the common cold coronaviruses HCoV-NL63, HCoV-OC43 and HCoV-229E. Post-vaccine blood samples were obtained a median of approximately 74 days after the second vaccine dose, with a range of roughly 12 to 250 days. Two doses of either the Pfizer-BioNTech BNT162b2 vaccine (n=8) or the Moderna mRNA-1273 vaccine (n=2) were administered to participants. Control cultures received a CEFX viral epitope pool as the positive control, an HIV-1 Nef peptide pool as the negative control, or no peptide.

Library method: PCR. DNA from cultured CD4+ T cells underwent TCR sequencing with the Oncomine TCR Beta short-read assay at the Johns Hopkins FTIC core. Genomic DNA was extracted from the cultured CD4+ T cells with the QIAamp micro DNA kit. Oncomine TCR Beta libraries from cultured CD4+ T cells were pooled with unique dual indexes and sequenced on an Illumina iSeq 100. The original pipeline was this. Non-productive sequences were removed, and CDR3s not starting with C, not ending with F or W, or shorter than 7 amino acids were discarded. The MANAFEST web application was used to identify antigen-specific clonotypes by comparing peptide-stimulated wells against reference wells and other culture wells. To be called positive, a clone needed an FDR below 0.05, an odds ratio above 5, and a productive frequency above 0.1% in at least two of three replicate wells. A clonotype was classed as cross-reactive if the clonotype showed significant expansion both in SARS-CoV-2 spike wells and in at least one common cold coronavirus spike condition. CDR3 homology was assessed with Levenshtein distances (stringdist) and unrooted phylogenetic trees (ape) in R version 3.6.1. TCRdb applied fastp at Q25 and MiXCR to the public reads, then kept only in-frame beta chains. Duplicate CDR3 protein sequences are folded into a single record with the most common DNA and genes. What appears here as the V and J calls and clone size reflects TCRdb's work, not the paper's. The sample yields some 21,000 distinct CDR3 sequences; 55% to 70% were counted once. Clones ranked in the top ten supply 13% of the sample.

What the study reported, not specific to this receptor: The study included relatively few convalescent patients and did not analyze early timepoints after natural infection. The median number of SARS-CoV-2-reactive clonotypes rose from 20 to 25 after infection to some 37 after vaccination, but the change was not significant. In convalescent patients, a median around 90% of post-vaccine SARS-CoV-2-reactive clones were detected only after vaccination, suggesting vaccine-specific priming. Of the vaccine-specific clones found in convalescent patients, nearly all (304 of 307) were mono-reactive for SARS-CoV-2 spike instead of being cross-reactive with common cold coronaviruses.

The input for sequencing was CD4+ T cells from blood, cultured in vitro, taken after SARS-CoV-2 vaccination. The chain employs TRBV12-3 or TRBV12-4 and TRBJ2-3, with 11 bases in between that match TRBD2. This TCR came from a human donor who received a COVID-19 vaccine. The CDR3 region has the sequence CASSFSSGGPLSYF. The nucleotide sequence reads TGTGCCAGCAGTTTCTCTAGCGGGGGGCCCCTTAGTTATTTT.